The next 28 T cell receptor beta chains were all read from a single sample in a study of T cell repertoires in cytomegalovirus infection. For these receptors, no antigen is known. TCRdb reanalysed the reads using MiXCR and keeps one entry per CDR3 protein. There are around 570,000 distinct CDR3 sequences in the sample; 40% occur only once, and around 50% lies in the top ten. The source was cultured PBMCs, collected from culture after CMV antigen stimulation. The receptor source for this set is a human donor in good health (CMV status not recorded). Some clones in this sample may be carry-over from other donors' samples.

The DNA for the CDR3 is TGTGCCAGCACCCTCACCTCGGGGTATGGCTACACCTTC. Encoded protein: CASTLTSGYGYTF. The rearrangement joins TRBV19 to TRBJ1-2; unclear D gene. This CDR3 is 13 amino acids long. V was clipped by 9 bases and J by 5 bases, with 16 bases between them. The germline CDR1 and CDR2 sequences are LNHDA and SQIVND (reference sequence). The complete variable domain, with remaining parts taken from reference TRBV19 and TRBJ1-2, reads DGGITQSPKYLFRKEGQNVTLSCEQNLNHDAMYWYRQDPGQGLRLIYYSQIVNDFQKGDIAEGYSVSREKKESFPLTVTSAQKNPTAFYLCASTLTSGYGYTFGSGTRLTVV.

The CDR3 sequence is CASSQGRFGEQYF. For the CDR3, the DNA is TGTGCCAGTTCACAGGGGCGCTTTGGCGAGCAGTACTTC. V and J are TRBV6-1 and TRBJ2-7, with 7 bases matching TRBD1. The CDR3 covers 13 residues. V lost 9 bases, J lost 6 bases, and 11 bases stayed unmatched. Germline V gene lookup returns CDR1 MNHNS and CDR2 SASEGT.

This chain joins TRBV5-4 and TRBJ2-7; weak D call: TRBD2 (7 bases). CDR1 is SGHNT and CDR2 is YYREEE in the germline V gene (reference sequence). This CDR3 comprises 16 residues. V lost 0 bases and J 2 bases, leaving 15 bases between the germline ends. CDR3 loop: CASSLDSRGGPYEQYF. The CDR3 DNA follows: TGTGCCAGCAGCTTGGATTCGAGGGGGGGCCCCTACGAGCAGTACTTC.

This clonotype has a handful of counts. V is TRBV7-2 and J is TRBJ2-7; D is ambiguous. Germline assignment: CDR1 SGHTA and CDR2 FQGNSA. Trimming left V 1 base short and J 3 bases short, with 13 bases between. The CDR3 runs to 15 residues. The CDR3 DNA reads TGTGCCAGCAGCTTAGGGTTCACACCGGACTACGAGCAGTACTTC. Encoded protein: CASSLGFTPDYEQYF.

The rearrangement joins TRBV27 to TRBJ2-3; maybe TRBD1 (6 bases). Germline V gene data show CDR1 as MNHEY and CDR2 as SMNVEV (reference sequence). This CDR3 comprises 15 residues. V lost 5 bases, J lost 4 bases, and 16 bases lay in between. CDR3 in amino acids: CASSPEGRGPDTQYF. The CDR3 nucleotides read TGTGCCAGCAGTCCAGAGGGCAGGGGACCAGATACGCAGTATTTT.

The CDR3 nucleotides read TGTGCCAGCAGTTGGGGGCTGAGCTCCTACGAGCAGTACTTC. It yields the protein CASSWGLSSYEQYF. The chain has TRBV6-1 and TRBJ2-7; perhaps TRBD1 as D (6 bases). The CDR3 is made up of 14 amino acids. Trimming took off 5 bases at V and 0 bases at J, with 11 bases between the two ends. Germline-derived CDR1 and CDR2 are MNHNS and SASEGT.

CDR3 residues: CASTTFSGDGTEAFF. CDR3 DNA sequence: TGTGCCAGCACTACATTTAGTGGGGATGGCACTGAAGCTTTCTTT. The chain recombines TRBV12-3 or TRBV12-4 with TRBJ1-1; the D is unclear. The CDR3 runs to 15 residues. The V gene lost 7 bases and the J gene lost 4 bases, with 19 bases spanning the gap.

V usage is TRBV2 and J usage is TRBJ2-1; TRBD1 matches at 9 bases. The germline CDR1 and CDR2 sequences are SNHLY and FYNNEI. The J segment lost 7 bases and the V segment lost 0 bases, leaving 7 bases of the junction unmatched. The CDR3 is 16 residues long. The CDR3 loop reads CASSEAGPGQGNEQFF. CDR3 bases: TGTGCCAGCAGTGAAGCGGGACCGGGACAGGGAAATGAGCAGTTCTTC. Full variable domain (remainder filled in from reference TRBV2 and TRBJ2-1): EPEVTQTPSHQVTQMGQEVILRCVPISNHLYFYWYRQILGQKVEFLVSFYNNEISEKSEIFDDQFSVERPDGSNFTLKIRSTKLEDSAMYFCASSEAGPGQGNEQFFGPGTRLTVL.

As to this clonotype: A junction boundary mismatches the germline segment, possibly from a read error. The genes are TRBV6-7 and TRBJ2-7, with D perhaps matching TRBD2 (5 bases). TRBV6-7 carries the ORF label, with uncertain function. The CDR3 extends over 15 amino acids. CDR3 loop: CASGVVAIFSCEQYF. In nucleotides, the CDR3 is TGTGCCAGCGGTGTGGTAGCGATTTTTTCCTGCGAGCAGTACTTC.

The chain has TRBV6-2 or TRBV6-3 and TRBJ1-2; D remains unclear. Germline V gene lookup returns CDR1 MNHEY and CDR2 SVGEGT. The CDR3 runs 14 residues. V lost 5 bases to trimming and J lost 0 bases, with 10 bases between them. Here the CDR3 DNA reads TGTGCCAGCAGTAACCGCGCGTCTAACTATGGCTACACCTTC. Protein sequence: CASSNRASNYGYTF.

The rearrangement uses TRBV4-2 and TRBJ2-7, with 11 bases aligning to TRBD2. CDR1 is LGHNA, CDR2 YNFKEQ, per germline. The CDR3 totals 19 residues. The V gene end was trimmed by 2 bases and the J gene end by 6 bases; junction bases not matched to a gene: 18. As DNA, the CDR3 is TGTGCCAGCAGCCAAAAGAGTCGACCAGGGCTAGCGGGGGGTATCGAGCAGTACTTC. This sequence encodes CASSQKSRPGLAGGIEQYF.

The sample holds a few counts of this clonotype. The J gene is TRBJ2-7, the V gene TRBV7-2; 10 bases are shared with TRBD2. The V segment lost 7 bases and the J segment 8 bases; nucleotides outside the gene matches: 11. This CDR3 comprises 14 residues. Germline V gene lookup returns CDR1 SGHTA and CDR2 FQGNSA. The CDR3 DNA sequence: TGTGCCAGCACCCTAGCGGGAGAAACCCGCCAGCAGTACTTC. Translation: CASTLAGETRQQYF.

This clonotype was detected once. The genes are TRBV19 and TRBJ2-7; D remains unclear. Trimming shortened V by 3 bases and J by 0 bases, and 9 bases separated the two germline ends. The CDR3 sequence is 14 residues long. The germline V gene encodes CDR1 LNHDA and CDR2 SQIVND (reference sequence). CDR3 amino acids: CASSMTLTSYEQYF. CDR3 sequence (DNA): TGTGCCAGTAGTATGACTCTAACCTCCTACGAGCAGTACTTC.

There are a few counts of this clonotype. V usage is TRBV5-1 and J usage is TRBJ1-2; D is undetermined. Germline V gene lookup returns CDR1 SGHRS and CDR2 YFSETQ. V gave up 3 bases and J gave up 3 bases, with 9 bases separating them. The CDR3 is 13 residues long. In nucleotides, the CDR3 is TGCGCCAGCAGCTCCGCTTCGGACTATGGCTACACCTTC. Amino acids: CASSSASDYGYTF.

This clonotype showed up just a few times. The chain carries TRBV7-2 and TRBJ1-5; maybe TRBD1 (5 bases). The V end lost 4 bases, the J end lost 5 bases, and 12 bases lay between the germline ends. From germline, CDR1 is SGHTA and CDR2 FQGNSA. The CDR3 loop spans 14 amino acids. The chain's CDR3 is CASSSRGGDQPQHF. The CDR3 bases are TGTGCCAGCAGCTCCCGAGGAGGGGATCAGCCCCAGCATTTT. The entire variable domain, with the rest obtained from reference TRBV7-2 and TRBJ1-5, is as follows: GAGVSQSPSNKVTEKGKDVELRCDPISGHTALYWYRQSLGQGLEFLIYFQGNSAPDKSGLPSDRFSAERTGGSVSTLTIQRTQQEDSAVYLCASSSRGGDQPQHFGDGTRLSIL.

This clonotype was counted only a few times. V and J are TRBV20-1 and TRBJ2-3, with D possibly being TRBD2 (5 bases). This CDR3 is built from 16 residues. Trimming pared 0 bases from V and 0 bases from J, leaving 13 bases between. Germline loops: CDR1 DFQATT, CDR2 SNEGSKA (reference sequence). This CDR3 reads CSARDPRRVSTDTQYF. CDR3 nucleotide sequence: TGCAGTGCTAGAGATCCTCGGCGGGTTAGCACAGATACGCAGTATTTT.

The table lists this clonotype with a count of one. V usage is TRBV2 and J usage is TRBJ2-5; 12 positions agree with TRBD2. With V trimmed by 7 bases and J by 1 base, 4 bases remained unmatched. The CDR3 totals 15 residues. Germline-derived CDR1 and CDR2 are SNHLY and FYNNEI. DNA for the CDR3: TGTGCCAGCATTCTAGCGGGAGGGAGCCAAGAGACCCAGTACTTC. Residues: CASILAGGSQETQYF. Based on the CDR3 plus reference TRBV2 and TRBJ2-5, the full variable domain is EPEVTQTPSHQVTQMGQEVILRCVPISNHLYFYWYRQILGQKVEFLVSFYNNEISEKSEIFDDQFSVERPDGSNFTLKIRSTKLEDSAMYFCASILAGGSQETQYFGPGTRLLVL.

This clonotype was detected only a few times. The genes are TRBV5-1 and TRBJ2-7; D not certain. V lost 0 bases and J 6 bases, leaving 10 bases between the germline ends. The CDR3 length is 13 residues. Per the germline V gene, CDR1 is SGHRS and CDR2 is YFSETQ. In nucleotides, the CDR3 is TGCGCCAGCAGCTTGGAGAACAGACCCGAGCAGTACTTC. Encoded protein: CASSLENRPEQYF.

This clonotype was seen just once. The J gene is TRBJ1-4, the V gene TRBV2; 10 positions match TRBD1. The CDR3 is made up of 14 amino acids. Germline trimming cut 7 bases from V and 7 bases from J; bases unmatched to any gene: 6. The V gene's germline CDR1 is SNHLY and CDR2 FYNNEI. CDR3 loop: CASTLDRGLEKLFF. In DNA form, the CDR3 reads TGTGCCAGCACGCTTGACAGGGGGCTTGAAAAACTGTTTTTT. Full variable domain (missing parts from reference TRBV2 and TRBJ1-4): EPEVTQTPSHQVTQMGQEVILRCVPISNHLYFYWYRQILGQKVEFLVSFYNNEISEKSEIFDDQFSVERPDGSNFTLKIRSTKLEDSAMYFCASTLDRGLEKLFFGSGTQLSVL.

This clonotype was found many times. V and J are TRBV7-8 and TRBJ2-1; the match to TRBD2 covers 11 bases. The CDR3 sequence is 15 residues long. CDR1 is SGHVS and CDR2 is FQNEAQ in the germline V gene. The trim removed 5 bases at V and 4 bases at J, leaving 4 bases unmatched. CDR3 in amino acids: CASSPTSGSYNEQFF. CDR3 nucleotides: TGTGCCAGCAGCCCAACTAGCGGGAGTTACAATGAGCAGTTCTTC.

The chain couples TRBV5-1 to TRBJ2-3; 7 bases agree with TRBD2. Per germline, CDR1 SGHRS and CDR2 YFSETQ. V shed 2 bases and J 13 bases; nucleotides not matched to a gene: 4. This CDR3 contains 11 residues. CDR3 DNA sequence: TGCGCCAGCAGCTTTCGGGAGGTCAAGTATTTT. Amino acid sequence: CASSFREVKYF.

This clonotype was seen just once. The chain uses TRBV20-1 and TRBJ2-1; TRBD2 agrees at 13 bases. This CDR3 region has 15 residues. Germline trimming cut 2 bases from V and 7 bases from J; bases unmatched to any gene: 5. Looked up from germline, CDR1 is DFQATT and CDR2 is SNEGSKA (reference sequence). CDR3 bases: TGCAGTGCTAGACGCCGGACTAGCGGGAGTAATGAGCAGTTCTTC. This gives the protein CSARRRTSGSNEQFF.

The rearrangement uses TRBV19 and TRBJ2-1, with D unclear. Germline CDR1 reads LNHDA; CDR2 reads SQIVND (reference sequence). This CDR3 is 13 amino acids long. V lost 5 bases to trimming and J lost 8 bases, with 13 bases between them. For the CDR3, the DNA is TGTGCCAGTAGTCTCACACCTGGGCATGAGCAGTTCTTC. This codes for CASSLTPGHEQFF.

This clonotype was counted only a few times. The rearrangement links TRBV19 to TRBJ2-5; 7 bases fit TRBD2. The CDR3 extends over 15 amino acids. Germline loops: CDR1 LNHDA, CDR2 SQIVND (reference sequence). The trim removed 4 bases at V and 5 bases at J, leaving 10 bases unmatched. DNA for the CDR3: TGTGCCAGTAGTAAGGCCTCCGGGCGGGGGGAGACCCAGTACTTC. It specifies CASSKASGRGETQYF.

This clonotype was seen a few times. The chain recombines TRBV7-8 with TRBJ2-5; D unresolved. The germline V and J ends were trimmed by 3 bases and 2 bases, with 7 bases remaining between them. Germline CDR1 reads SGHVS; CDR2 reads FQNEAQ. The CDR3 is made up of 13 amino acids. CDR3 bases: TGTGCCAGCAGCTTTCTCGAACAAGAGACCCAGTACTTC. Translating gives CASSFLEQETQYF.

This clonotype was detected once. Since no conserved phenylalanine or tryptophan closes the CDR3, a read error is the likely cause. This sequence joins TRBV6-2 or TRBV6-3 and TRBJ2-7; TRBD1 agrees at 9 bases. This CDR3 has 15 amino acids. After removal of 4 bases from V and 5 bases from J, the junction contained 9 bases not matched to a gene. Germline V gives CDR1 MNHEY, CDR2 SVGEGT. CDR3 region: CASSSTGTGINEQYL. CDR3 nucleotides: TGTGCCAGCAGTTCTACCGGGACAGGGATAAACGAGCAGTACTTA.

V usage is TRBV9 and J usage is TRBJ1-3; 7 bases fit TRBD1. The CDR3 is 17 amino acids. Germline V gives CDR1 SGDLS, CDR2 YYNGEE. Unmatched junction bases numbered 10, after V lost 4 bases and J lost 0 bases. CDR3: CASSSPGQRSSGNTIYF. CDR3 DNA: TGTGCCAGCAGCTCCCCGGGACAGAGGAGCTCTGGAAACACCATATATTTT.

This clonotype was seen only a few times. The gene calls are TRBV2 and TRBJ2-1, with TRBD2 matching 9 bases. The CDR3 loop spans 16 amino acids. The junction had 5 bases not matched to a gene; V was cut back by 3 bases and J by 2 bases. CDR1 is SNHLY, CDR2 FYNNEI, per germline. CDR3 amino acids: CASSDRLAVPYNEQFF. In nucleotides, the CDR3 is TGTGCCAGCAGTGACCGACTAGCGGTGCCCTACAATGAGCAGTTCTTC.